The 28 T cell receptor beta chains given below trace back to one sample, sequenced in a study of patients and donors after allogeneic stem cell transplantation. TCRdb processed the RT-PCR reads anew with MiXCR; each CDR3 protein has one entry. The top ten hold 11% of the sample, which has roughly 200,000 distinct CDR3 sequences, less than 50% seen once. The sequencing sample was made of blood, either unsorted or a sorted T cell fraction (not recorded which). These receptor sequences come from a human donor who was either an allogeneic HSCT recipient or a stem cell or donor lymphocyte infusion donor (not recorded which). It is not recorded whose cells these are; they may come from a transplant donor.

There are a few counts of this clonotype. This chain uses TRBV12-3 or TRBV12-4 with TRBJ1-5; unclear D gene. This CDR3 spans 13 amino acids. The V gene lost 7 bases and the J gene lost 1 base, with 8 bases spanning the gap. DNA of the CDR3: TGTGCCAGCACCGCTGACAGCAATCAGCCCCAGCATTTT. Its protein is CASTADSNQPQHF.

This clonotype was counted a few times. The chain employs TRBV6-1 and TRBJ1-2; D unclear. The germline CDR1 and CDR2 sequences are MNHNS and SASEGT. This CDR3 spans 13 amino acids. V lost 4 bases to trimming and J lost 2 bases, with 8 bases between them. Written as DNA, the CDR3 is TGTGCCAGCAGTGCGCCACCAAACTATGGCTACACCTTC. This translates into CASSAPPNYGYTF.

The table lists this clonotype with many counts. The V call is TRBV4-3, the J call TRBJ1-1, with D possibly being TRBD1 (6 bases). Germline CDR1 is LGHNA and CDR2 is YSLEER. Trimming cost V 2 bases and J 7 bases, with 17 bases left between them. This CDR3 contains 15 residues. This chain's CDR3 is CASSQTPQGRGEAFF. CDR3 coding DNA: TGCGCCAGCAGCCAAACCCCCCAGGGGCGGGGTGAAGCTTTCTTT.

The J gene is TRBJ1-1, the V gene TRBV6-1, with D hard to call. The V gene lost 5 bases and the J gene lost 0 bases, with 16 bases spanning the gap. CDR1 MNHNS and CDR2 SASEGT come from the germline V gene. The CDR3 sequence is 16 residues long. The CDR3 region has the DNA TGTGCCAGCAGTTTCATAGGGTTTACCCTGAACACTGAAGCTTTCTTT. Translation: CASSFIGFTLNTEAFF.

The genes are TRBV28 and TRBJ1-2; D is unclear. The germline V and J ends were trimmed by 4 bases and 8 bases, with 14 bases remaining between them. Per germline, CDR1 MDHEN and CDR2 SYDVKM. This CDR3 contains 13 residues. CDR3 in DNA: TGTGCCAGCAGTTCCGGGCACCCCTCGGGCTACACCTTC. Translated, it gives CASSSGHPSGYTF.

This clonotype was observed a handful of times. The CDR3 DNA reads as TGTGCCAGCAGTTACCAACCTAGGGGGCAGGCTAATGAAAAACTGTTTTTT. Protein product: CASSYQPRGQANEKLFF. The chain carries TRBV6-2 or TRBV6-3 and TRBJ1-4; 7 bases agree with TRBD1. V trimming: 2 bases; J trimming: 3 bases; junction bases outside the gene matches: 9. The germline CDR1 and CDR2 sequences are MNHEY and SVGEGT. CDR3 length: 17 amino acids.

The V gene is TRBV28, the J gene TRBJ2-3; D call uncertain. The ends were cut back, 5 bases at V and 1 base at J, with 10 bases in the middle. Germline V lookup: CDR1 MDHEN, CDR2 SYDVKM. The length of the CDR3 is 14 residues. CDR3 region: CASSVSPGTDTQYF. In DNA form, the CDR3 reads TGTGCCAGCAGTGTCTCCCCTGGCACAGATACGCAGTATTTT.

This clonotype turned up a few times. CDR3 sequence (DNA): TGTGCCATCAGAGACAGGGGCCAAGAGACCCAGTACTTC. It yields the protein CAIRDRGQETQYF. The chain has TRBV10-3 and TRBJ2-5; 8 bases agree with TRBD1. V lost 6 bases, J lost 1 base, and 1 base stayed unmatched. CDR1 is ENHRY, CDR2 SYGVKD, per germline. The CDR3 extends over 13 amino acids.

The rearrangement uses TRBV10-3 and TRBJ1-1, with D possibly being TRBD1 (6 bases). The V gene lost 10 bases and the J gene lost 5 bases, with 20 bases spanning the gap. CDR3 length equals 14 residues. CDR1 ENHRY and CDR2 SYGVKD come from the germline V gene. The CDR3 sequence is CATLDWTAGTEAFF. The CDR3 DNA reads as TGTGCCACCCTTGATTGGACAGCAGGTACTGAAGCTTTCTTT.

This clonotype has just a few counts. J is TRBJ1-2 and V is TRBV5-1; 7 bases are a match to TRBD1. CDR3 length: 15 residues. The germline gives CDR1 SGHRS, CDR2 YFSETQ. With 4 bases clipped from V and 6 bases from J, the junction kept 12 bases outside the gene matches. In DNA, the CDR3 is TGCGCCAGCAGCCCTCGGGACAGTTACCCGGATGGCTACACCTTC. This encodes CASSPRDSYPDGYTF.

The genes are TRBV5-1 and TRBJ1-1; D gene ambiguous. V was trimmed by 2 bases and J by 4 bases, leaving 15 bases between them. This CDR3 is built from 15 residues. Germline lookup yields CDR1 SGHRS and CDR2 YFSETQ. CDR3 loop: CASSFSGPGSTEAFF. The CDR3 nucleotides are TGCGCCAGCAGCTTCTCTGGTCCGGGGAGCACTGAAGCTTTCTTT.

The J gene is TRBJ1-4, the V gene TRBV20-1; D unclear. The CDR3 runs to 11 residues. V was cut by 0 bases and J by 13 bases, with 9 bases left in between. CDR1 DFQATT and CDR2 SNEGSKA come from the germline V gene (reference sequence). The chain's CDR3 is CSARDRRRLFF. The CDR3, as DNA: TGCAGTGCTAGAGACCGCAGGCGACTGTTTTTT.

V and J are TRBV29-1 and TRBJ1-1, with D unresolved. Germline CDR1 SQVTM, CDR2 ANQGSEA. The CDR3 has 13 amino acids. V lost 3 bases to trimming and J lost 1 base, with 9 bases between them. CDR3 sequence: CSVDGQTNTEAFF. The CDR3 bases are TGCAGCGTTGACGGGCAGACGAACACTGAAGCTTTCTTT.

This chain joins TRBV10-2 and TRBJ2-1; a possible D gene is TRBD2 (5 bases). The CDR3 spans 13 residues. V lost 1 base, J lost 5 bases, and 6 bases lay in between. Germline loops: CDR1 WSHSY, CDR2 SAAADI. The CDR3 region is CASSEWRDNEQFF. The CDR3 DNA is TGCGCCAGCAGTGAGTGGCGGGACAATGAGCAGTTCTTC.

This clonotype was detected a few times. The chain recombines TRBV18 with TRBJ1-2; D might be TRBD1 (6 bases). The CDR3 contains 14 residues. CDR1 and CDR2 (germline): KGHSH, LQKENI. V lost 1 base, J lost 8 bases, and 14 bases lay in between. CDR3 sequence (DNA): TGTGCCAGCTCACCACGCAGGGGAGTGGCGGGCTACACCTTC. Translation gives CASSPRRGVAGYTF.

The chain has TRBV15 and TRBJ1-3; D remains unclear. The CDR3 has 15 amino acids. V lost 0 bases and J 4 bases, leaving 10 bases between the germline ends. The germline V gene has CDR1 LNHNV and CDR2 YYDKDF (reference sequence). CDR3 region: CATSREAEVGNTIYF. CDR3 nucleotides: TGTGCCACCAGCAGAGAGGCCGAGGTCGGAAACACCATATATTTT.

The chain has TRBV29-1 and TRBJ2-7, with 13 bases that match TRBD2. CDR1 SQVTM and CDR2 ANQGSEA come from the germline V gene. This CDR3 is 16 amino acids long. The V segment lost 5 bases and the J segment 2 bases; nucleotides outside the gene matches: 9. The CDR3 protein is CSVTYTSGGDPYEQYF. The CDR3 DNA reads TGCAGCGTTACCTATACTAGCGGGGGGGACCCCTACGAGCAGTACTTC.

The V and J genes are TRBV12-3 or TRBV12-4 and TRBJ2-7; 7 positions agree with TRBD1. The CDR3 length is 12 residues. J gave up 6 bases and V 6 bases, and 5 bases lay outside the gene matches. The CDR3 sequence: CASSKQGSEQYF. CDR3 coding DNA: TGTGCCAGCAGCAAACAGGGGTCCGAGCAGTACTTC.

In its sample, this clonotype was seen once. V usage is TRBV5-1 and J usage is TRBJ1-1, with D maybe TRBD1 (6 bases). The V gene's germline CDR1 is SGHRS and CDR2 YFSETQ. CDR3 length: 18 residues. The V end was cut by 5 bases, the J end by 4 bases, with 27 bases between. CDR3 protein: CASSLKRWVTTGVTEAFF. The DNA of the CDR3 is TGCGCCAGCAGTTTGAAGAGGTGGGTGACGACAGGAGTCACTGAAGCTTTCTTT. Drawing the rest from reference TRBV5-1 and TRBJ1-1, the complete variable domain is KAGVTQTPRYLIKTRGQQVTLSCSPISGHRSVSWYQQTPGQGLQFLFEYFSETQRNKGNFPGRFSGRQFSNSRSEMNVSTLELGDSALYLCASSLKRWVTTGVTEAFFGQGTRLTVV.

This clonotype was detected a few times. This rearrangement joins TRBV20-1 to TRBJ1-1; TRBD1 is a possible D gene (6 bases). Germline values: CDR1 DFQATT, CDR2 SNEGSKA (reference sequence). Between the trimmed V and J ends, which lost 6 bases and 0 bases, there was a span of 14 bases. The CDR3 has 14 residues. In DNA, the CDR3 is TGCAGTGCAAACACAGGGATTCTGAACACTGAAGCTTTCTTT. Protein sequence: CSANTGILNTEAFF.

This clonotype appeared a few times. The rearrangement links TRBV20-1 to TRBJ2-7; 8 bases map to TRBD1. The CDR3 runs to 15 residues. The V segment lost 0 bases and the J segment 2 bases; nucleotides outside the gene matches: 6. Per the germline V gene, CDR1 is DFQATT and CDR2 is SNEGSKA (reference sequence). CDR3 sequence (DNA): TGCAGTGCTAGAGAGCTCCGGGACAGGCCCTACGAGCAGTACTTC. It codes for CSARELRDRPYEQYF.

This clonotype was picked up one time. The chain carries TRBV3-1 and TRBJ2-3; D possibly corresponds to TRBD2 (6 bases). Germline CDR1 is LGHDT and CDR2 is YNNKEL (reference sequence). V lost 1 base, J lost 6 bases, and 14 bases lay in between. This CDR3 has 15 residues. CDR3 loop: CASSQGGVRLDTQYF. The CDR3 DNA reads TGTGCCAGCAGCCAAGGGGGGGTGCGACTGGATACGCAGTATTTT.

This clonotype was counted a few times. The V and J genes are TRBV5-5 and TRBJ1-2; 9 bases are a match to TRBD1. Trimming cost V 5 bases and J 5 bases; bases outside gene matches: 13. This CDR3 contains 16 residues. The V gene's germline CDR1 is SGHKS and CDR2 YYEKEE (reference sequence). This chain's CDR3 is CASRVGTGGRNYGYTF. In DNA, the CDR3 is TGTGCCAGCAGGGTGGGTACAGGGGGCAGAAATTATGGCTACACCTTC.

The sample holds a few counts of this clonotype. The CDR3 nucleotides are TGCGCCAGCAGCCAACCCCCCGGGGTAACTAATGAAAAACTGTTTTTT. This gives the protein CASSQPPGVTNEKLFF. This chain connects TRBV4-1 to TRBJ1-4; no clear D. The ends were cut back, 2 bases at V and 1 base at J, with 11 bases in the middle. CDR3 length: 16 amino acids. Germline V gene data show CDR1 as MGHRA and CDR2 as YSYEKL.

This clonotype was seen once. The junction departs from the called germline gene at one end, perhaps through a read error. V usage is TRBV7-9 and J usage is TRBJ2-7, with 7 bases aligning to TRBD1. This CDR3 is 14 amino acids long. CDR1 SEHNR and CDR2 FQNEAQ come from the germline V gene (reference sequence). CDR3 amino acids: CASSKDRSSYGQYF. The CDR3 nucleotides are TGTGCCAGCAGCAAGGACAGGTCGTCCTACGGGCAGTACTTC.

This clonotype has only a few counts. V is TRBV7-2 and J is TRBJ1-6; D not certain. V lost 0 bases, J lost 7 bases, and 4 bases lay in between. The CDR3 is 13 residues long. The germline V gene encodes CDR1 SGHTA and CDR2 FQGNSA. CDR3 nucleotide sequence: TGTGCCAGCAGCTTAGCTCAGAATTCACCCCTCCACTTT. Translated: CASSLAQNSPLHF.

This clonotype turned up a few times. The chain joins TRBV28 to TRBJ1-2; 8 nucleotides align to TRBD1. Per germline, CDR1 MDHEN and CDR2 SYDVKM. The CDR3 length is 14 residues. Losses at the gene ends were 5 bases for V and 3 bases for J; bases not matched to a gene: 5. The CDR3 sequence is CASSARGLDYGYTF. CDR3 DNA sequence: TGTGCCAGCAGTGCCAGGGGGCTTGACTATGGCTACACCTTC.

The chain is built from TRBV5-6 and TRBJ1-2; 7 nucleotides align to TRBD1. The CDR3 is 12 amino acids. V shed 0 bases and J 7 bases; nucleotides not matched to a gene: 0. Germline V gene lookup returns CDR1 SGHDT and CDR2 YYEEEE. CDR3 nucleotides: TGTGCCAGCAGCTTGGACAGGGGTGGCTACACCTTC. Its protein is CASSLDRGGYTF.